The rows below give T cell receptor beta chains drawn from one sample of a study of sequential checkpoint blockade in melanoma. The table came from immunoSEQ multiplex PCR; TCRdb's copy has only in-frame clones and leaves some out. Of tens of thousands of clones in the sample, roughly 86% were seen once. This specimen consisted of CD8+ T cells sorted from blood (inferred from file names), obtained from a patient given nivolumab and ipilimumab in sequence. Receptors were obtained from a human donor with melanoma. Both conserved end residues are trimmed from each CDR3. Each record gives: V gene, J gene, D gene, CDR3 protein. The D gene is left open where the match is weak.

V gene: TRBV28
J gene: TRBJ1-1
D gene: .
CDR3 protein: ASSLSQGSTEAF

V gene: TRBV12-5
J gene: TRBJ2-2
D gene: TRBD2
CDR3 protein: ASGPPGLAGGPELTGELF

V gene: TRBV7-2
J gene: TRBJ2-1
D gene: TRBD2
CDR3 protein: ASSPLGVAGGSNEQF

V gene: TRBV7-2
J gene: TRBJ2-3
D gene: TRBD2
CDR3 protein: ASSQEIGRVTDTQY

V gene: TRBV5-1
J gene: TRBJ2-2
D gene: .
CDR3 protein: ASSLVSGGTGELF

V gene: TRBV30
J gene: TRBJ2-1
D gene: .
CDR3 protein: AWSRGLIGDEQF

V gene: TRBV2
J gene: TRBJ2-5
D gene: TRBD2
CDR3 protein: ASSESSGRETQY

V gene: TRBV28
J gene: TRBJ2-1
D gene: TRBD2
CDR3 protein: AIRLAEYNEQF

V gene: TRBV4-2
J gene: TRBJ1-4
D gene: .
CDR3 protein: ASSQDWGGKLF

V gene: TRBV10-3
J gene: TRBJ1-4
D gene: .
CDR3 protein: AISFSGEGEKLF

V gene: TRBV11-2
J gene: TRBJ2-5
D gene: .
CDR3 protein: ASRGLRGQETQY

V gene: TRBV6-6
J gene: TRBJ2-3
D gene: .
CDR3 protein: ASSYRTDTQY

V gene: TRBV6-1
J gene: TRBJ2-2
D gene: .
CDR3 protein: ASLTTVINTGELF

V gene: TRBV10-2
J gene: TRBJ1-1
D gene: .
CDR3 protein: ASSAGVATEAF

V gene: TRBV5-1
J gene: TRBJ1-4
D gene: .
CDR3 protein: ASSLRGADEKLF

V gene: TRBV5-6
J gene: TRBJ2-7
D gene: TRBD2
CDR3 protein: ASSLVAGGPYEQY

V gene: TRBV7-9
J gene: TRBJ2-1
D gene: .
CDR3 protein: ASSLRRGQNSYNEQF

V gene: TRBV7-2
J gene: TRBJ1-5
D gene: .
CDR3 protein: ASSQDSANQPQH

V gene: TRBV19
J gene: TRBJ2-5
D gene: TRBD1
CDR3 protein: ASSISRGGETQY

V gene: TRBV28
J gene: TRBJ1-5
D gene: .
CDR3 protein: AARSEAHQPQH

V gene: TRBV5-1
J gene: TRBJ2-5
D gene: TRBD1
CDR3 protein: ASSLGGGQGWSQY

V gene: TRBV29-1
J gene: TRBJ2-7
D gene: TRBD2
CDR3 protein: SVERQAGGTYEQY

V gene: TRBV7-8
J gene: TRBJ2-1
D gene: TRBD2
CDR3 protein: ASTQLVSAGTSRLNEQF

V gene: TRBV28
J gene: TRBJ2-7
D gene: .
CDR3 protein: ASSFRHFVGQNN

V gene: TRBV27
J gene: TRBJ1-5
D gene: .
CDR3 protein: ASSLWGQYPGRQPQH

V gene: TRBV18
J gene: TRBJ1-1
D gene: .
CDR3 protein: ASSPSTVNTEAF

V gene: TRBV9
J gene: TRBJ2-1
D gene: TRBD2
CDR3 protein: ASSVATSGVGEQF